One sample yielded the 5 T cell receptor beta chains listed below, sequenced in a study of cytomegalovirus exposure and HLA in healthy donors listed by TCRdb under 2017. The library was generated by the immunoSEQ multiplex PCR assay. For the multiplex PCR, a mixture combining 60 forward primers for TCR Vbeta segments and 13 reverse primers for TCR Jbeta segments was used. In TCRdb, the immuneACCESS table is reduced to in-frame sequences with V and J assigned. These tables do not hold every clone; where another copy was compared, an unresolved V gene accounts for under half, and the others remain unexplained. The sample table contains approximately 150,000 clones; only one count was recorded for about 70% of them. About 4.1% of the sample comes from the top ten. The specimen was PBMCs. Receptor source: a man aged 55 to 70 in good health and CMV-seronegative.

The CDR3 DNA sequence: TGTGCCAGCAGAGCCGGACAGGGGGCAATTGATGGCTACACCTTC. Protein sequence: CASRAGQGAIDGYTF. The J gene is TRBJ1-2, the V gene TRBV9; TRBD1 matches 11 bases. The CDR3 has 15 amino acids. The V gene's germline CDR1 is SGDLS and CDR2 YYNGEE. J lost 6 bases, V lost 5 bases, and 9 bases had no gene match. The entire variable domain, with the rest obtained from reference TRBV9 and TRBJ1-2, is as follows: DSGVTQTPKHLITATGQRVTLRCSPRSGDLSVYWYQQSLDQGLQFLIQYYNGEERAKGNILERFSAQQFPDLHSELNLSSLELGDSALYFCASRAGQGAIDGYTFGSGTRLTVV.

The chain has TRBV14 and TRBJ2-7; tentatively, D is TRBD2 (5 bases). The ends were cut back, 2 bases at V and 3 bases at J, with 11 bases in the middle. The CDR3 consists of 14 residues. Germline CDR1 reads SGHDN; CDR2 reads FVKESK. In DNA, the CDR3 is TGTGCCAGCAGCCAAATGACGGGAAACTACGAGCAGTACTTC. Protein product: CASSQMTGNYEQYF.

The V gene is TRBV27, the J gene TRBJ2-3; a possible D gene is TRBD1 (6 bases). The CDR3 has 14 residues. Germline-derived CDR1 and CDR2 are MNHEY and SMNVEV (reference sequence). The germline V and J ends were trimmed by 7 bases and 2 bases, with 13 bases remaining between them. The CDR3 coding sequence is TGTGCCAGCAATCCCAGGGGCGTCACAGATACGCAGTATTTT. Translation gives CASNPRGVTDTQYF.

The chain recombines TRBV6-5 with TRBJ2-2; a possible D gene is TRBD2 (6 bases). The V gene's germline CDR1 is MNHEY and CDR2 SVGAGI. CDR3 size: 15 residues. Trimming shortened V by 6 bases and J by 6 bases, and 17 bases separated the two germline ends. The CDR3 DNA follows: TGTGCCAGCAGCCTCTTTAGCGGTCGTGCCGGGGAGCTGTTTTTT. This codes for CASSLFSGRAGELFF.

This clone was seen more than once but under ten times. This rearrangement joins TRBV4-1 to TRBJ2-1; 10 bases are a match to TRBD2. Germline trimming cut 1 base from V and 7 bases from J; bases unmatched to any gene: 13. Germline loops: CDR1 MGHRA, CDR2 YSYEKL. The CDR3 is 18 residues long. The CDR3, as DNA: TGCGCCAGCAGCCAAGGAACAGGACTAGCGGTTGGAAGGAATGAGCAGTTCTTC. It codes for CASSQGTGLAVGRNEQFF.